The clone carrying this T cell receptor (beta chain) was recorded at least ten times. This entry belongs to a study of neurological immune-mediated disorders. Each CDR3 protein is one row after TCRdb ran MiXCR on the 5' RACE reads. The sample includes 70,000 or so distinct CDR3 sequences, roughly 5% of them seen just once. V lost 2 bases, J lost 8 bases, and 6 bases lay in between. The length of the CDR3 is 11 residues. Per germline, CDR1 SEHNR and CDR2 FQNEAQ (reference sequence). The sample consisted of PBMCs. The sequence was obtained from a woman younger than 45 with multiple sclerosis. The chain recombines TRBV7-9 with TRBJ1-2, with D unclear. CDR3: CASSLPRGYTF. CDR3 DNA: TGTGCCAGCAGCTTACCCCGGGGCTACACCTTC.